This TCR beta chain appears in the sequencing data of a study of control samples from healthy donors and cancer patients. The table came from immunoSEQ multiplex PCR; TCRdb's copy has only in-frame clones and leaves some out. The sample contains some 150,000 clones, roughly 94% of which appear only once. The sample consisted of blood. This sequence was found in a middle-aged man in good health.

CDR3 in DNA: TGTGCCACCAGCTCCTGGACTAGCGGGGGGGGAGAGACCCAGTACTTC. Translation: CATSSWTSGGGETQYF. The chain combines TRBV15 with TRBJ2-5; the match to TRBD2 covers 15 bases. The V segment lost 5 bases and the J segment 4 bases; nucleotides outside the gene matches: 5. This CDR3 contains 16 residues. The germline V gene has CDR1 LNHNV and CDR2 YYDKDF (reference sequence).